This is a list of T cell receptor beta chains from one sample in a study of shared clonotypes between healthy human individuals. Some clones are missing from TCRdb's copy, which holds only in-frame ones; the method was immunoSEQ multiplex PCR. The sample records 800,000 or so clones, about 97% being singletons. The sequencing input was naive CD8+ T cells sorted from blood. These receptors were taken from a man aged 30 to 39 in good health. Both conserved end residues are part of each CDR3. Each record gives: clone size, V gene, J gene, D gene, CDR3 DNA, CDR3 protein. A D gene is named only where the DNA matches it firmly. Rows may omit the clone size; those that give it use once, few, many or a size class.

-,TRBV7-9,TRBJ2-7,-,TGTGCCAGCAGCGATCAAGGCTACGAGCAGTACTTC,CASSDQGYEQYF
-,TRBV10-1,TRBJ1-1,-,TGCGCCAGCAGTGAGTCGGGCATGAACACTGAAGCTTTCTTT,CASSESGMNTEAFF
-,TRBV7-2,TRBJ2-1,TRBD2,TGTGCCAGCAGCGCGGGACTAGCGGGCTCCTACAATGAGCAGTTCTTC,CASSAGLAGSYNEQFF
-,TRBV29-1,TRBJ1-1,TRBD1,TGCAGCGTTGCCCCAGGGACAGGGGCGGCAGAAGCTTTCTTT,CSVAPGTGAAEAFF
-,TRBV4-1,TRBJ2-3,-,TGCGCCAGCAGCCAAGTTTTCGCACAAACGCAGTATTTT,CASSQVFAQTQYF
-,TRBV27,TRBJ2-1,-,TGTGCCAGCAGTTTATCGGATCGCAGGGAGCAGTTCTTC,CASSLSDRREQFF
-,TRBV18,TRBJ2-7,-,TGTGCCAGCTCACCACGGGGGGTGGACTCGGTTGGGGTCGAGCAGTACTTC,CASSPRGVDSVGVEQYF
-,TRBV30,TRBJ1-4,-,TGTGCCTGGGAGACTGTACGGGGAAAACTGTTTTTT,CAWETVRGKLFF
-,TRBV4-1,TRBJ2-1,TRBD2,TGCGCCAGCAGCCAAGGGGGACTAGCGGGAGTCAATGAGCAGTTCTTC,CASSQGGLAGVNEQFF
-,TRBV2,TRBJ1-4,TRBD1,TGTGCCAGCAGTGGTCAACGGGACAGGGCCGGAGTGGAAAAACTGTTTTTT,CASSGQRDRAGVEKLFF
-,TRBV7-9,TRBJ2-3,-,TGTGCCAGCAGCCCCCCCGAGGGGGTGGGAACAGATACGCAGTATTTT,CASSPPEGVGTDTQYF
-,TRBV19,TRBJ2-2,TRBD2,TGTGCCAGTAGTATATCTAGCGGGAGTTGGGAGCTGTTTTTT,CASSISSGSWELFF
-,TRBV7-9,TRBJ1-1,-,TGTGCCAGCAGCTTAAGGTTCCGTTCCGAGAGTGAAGCTTTCTTT,CASSLRFRSESEAFF
-,TRBV6-6,TRBJ2-1,TRBD1,TGTGCCAGCAGATTACCGGGACAGACCTACAATGAGCAGTTCTTC,CASRLPGQTYNEQFF
-,TRBV5-1,TRBJ2-2,TRBD2,TGCGCCAGCAGCTCCCCCAGGGAACTAGCGGGAGGACCCACCGGGGAGCTGTTTTTT,CASSSPRELAGGPTGELFF
-,TRBV7-9,TRBJ2-1,TRBD2,TGTGCCAGCAGCTTTCTAGCGGGAGGTTACATTGAGCAGTTCTTC,CASSFLAGGYIEQFF
-,TRBV27,TRBJ1-1,-,TGTGCCAGCGGGGCCGTGAACACTGAAGCTTTCTTT,CASGAVNTEAFF
-,TRBV27,TRBJ2-7,TRBD2,TGTGCCAGCAGTCCCCTAGCGGGAGGTGGCTACGAGCAGTACTTC,CASSPLAGGGYEQYF
few,TRBV4-1,TRBJ2-7,TRBD2,TGCGCCAGCAGCCAAGCGGGACTAGTGATCGAGCAGTACTTC,CASSQAGLVIEQYF
-,TRBV7-9,TRBJ2-1,-,TGTGCTTCCGGGGCCTCCTACAATGAGCAGTTCTTC,CASGASYNEQFF
-,TRBV27,TRBJ2-3,TRBD2,TGTGCCAGCAGTGAACTAGCGGGAGGTGATACGCAGTATTTT,CASSELAGGDTQYF
-,TRBV7-9,TRBJ2-1,-,TGTGCCAGCAGCTTCATAGCGAACACGGACAATGAGCAGTTCTTC,CASSFIANTDNEQFF
once,TRBV6-5,TRBJ2-7,TRBD1,TGTGCCAGCAGTCCTTTTGGACAGGGCTCCTACGAGCAGTACTTC,CASSPFGQGSYEQYF
-,TRBV11-2,TRBJ1-4,-,TGTGCCAGCAGCTTATTCGAAAAACTGTTTTTT,CASSLFEKLFF
-,TRBV10-3,TRBJ2-3,TRBD2,TGTGCCATCAGTGAGTCGCTAGCGGGAGGGAGCACAGATACGCAGTATTTT,CAISESLAGGSTDTQYF
-,TRBV5-6,TRBJ2-5,TRBD2,TGTGCCAGCAGCCGAAGACTAGCGGGAGGGCCAGGAGAGACCCAGTACTTC,CASSRRLAGGPGETQYF
-,TRBV7-8,TRBJ1-1,-,TGTGCCAGCAGCCACAAGGGGGGTGGCGTTGGAACTGAAGCTTTCTTT,CASSHKGGGVGTEAFF
-,TRBV5-1,TRBJ2-1,TRBD1,TGCGCCAGCAGCTTAGGACAGGGGGCGAATGAGCAGTTCTTC,CASSLGQGANEQFF
-,TRBV5-4,TRBJ2-2,TRBD2,TGTGCCAGCAGCTTTAGCAGCGGGAGCAGCGGGGAGCTGTTTTTT,CASSFSSGSSGELFF
-,TRBV9,TRBJ1-1,-,TGTGCCAGCAGCGGGGGGCGCACTGAAGCTTTCTTT,CASSGGRTEAFF
-,TRBV7-9,TRBJ2-7,TRBD1,TGTGCCAGCAGCTTGCCCCAGGGGGCGCCCTACGAGCAGTACTTC,CASSLPQGAPYEQYF
-,TRBV5-4,TRBJ2-5,TRBD2,TGTGCCAGCAGCTTGGAACTAGCGGACCAAGAGACCCAGTACTTC,CASSLELADQETQYF
few,TRBV27,TRBJ1-3,-,TGTGCCAGCGGGCCCGGGATCTCTGGAAACACCATATATTTT,CASGPGISGNTIYF
-,TRBV5-6,TRBJ2-7,TRBD2,TGTGCCAGCAGCTTGACTAGCGGGAGTTACGAGCAGTACTTC,CASSLTSGSYEQYF
-,TRBV29-1,TRBJ2-7,-,TGCAGCGCCGAAAGCAACTACGAGCAGTACTTC,CSAESNYEQYF
-,TRBV2,TRBJ2-7,-,TGTGCCAGCAGTGAAGCGTATTTTGTCGAGCAGTACTTC,CASSEAYFVEQYF
once,TRBV28,TRBJ2-3,-,TGTGCCAGCGGCTCCTCGGCTGGGCTGAATACGCAGTATTTT,CASGSSAGLNTQYF
-,TRBV7-9,TRBJ1-2,-,TGTGCCAGCACCCGAGGGGCTGGGCCTCCTCTTACCTCTGGCTACACCTTC,CASTRGAGPPLTSGYTF
-,TRBV28,TRBJ2-2,-,TGTGCCAGCAGTTTCCTCCCGGAGGCGGAGTCGGACACCGGGGAGCTGTTTTTT,CASSFLPEAESDTGELFF
-,TRBV7-9,TRBJ2-1,TRBD2,TGTGCCAGCAGCTTAGAGGACGGGACTAGGTTTTCCTACAATGAGCAGTTCTTC,CASSLEDGTRFSYNEQFF
once,TRBV30,TRBJ2-7,TRBD2,TGTGCCTGGAGCCAGACTAGCGGGAGCCCATACGAGCAGTACTTC,CAWSQTSGSPYEQYF
once,TRBV7-9,TRBJ2-3,-,TGTGCCAGCAGCTTAAGGGGGGCCACAGATACGCAGTATTTT,CASSLRGATDTQYF
-,TRBV28,TRBJ1-1,TRBD1,TGTGCCAGCAGTACCATACGAAAGGGACAGGGGAGGGCTTTCTTT,CASSTIRKGQGRAFF
-,TRBV9,TRBJ2-5,-,TGTGCCAGCCATTGGAGACAGGAAGAGACCCAGTACTTC,CASHWRQEETQYF
-,TRBV30,TRBJ1-5,-,TGTCCCCTGACAGACAACAATCAGCCCCAGCATTTT,CPLTDNNQPQHF